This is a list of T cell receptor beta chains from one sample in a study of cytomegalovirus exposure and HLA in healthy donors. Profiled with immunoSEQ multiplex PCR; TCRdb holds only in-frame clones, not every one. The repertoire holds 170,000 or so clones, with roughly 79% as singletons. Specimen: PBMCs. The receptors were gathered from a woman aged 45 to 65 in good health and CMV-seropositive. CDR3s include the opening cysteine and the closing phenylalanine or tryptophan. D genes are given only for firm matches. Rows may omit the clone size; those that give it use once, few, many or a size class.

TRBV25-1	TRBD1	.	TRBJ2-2	CASSERQGSTGQLFF	TGTGCCAGCAGTGAGAGACAGGGTAGTACCGGGCAGCTGTTTTTT
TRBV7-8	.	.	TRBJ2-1	CASSLSGSSSYNEQFF	TGTGCCAGCAGCCTAAGCGGGTCCAGCTCCTACAATGAGCAGTTCTTC
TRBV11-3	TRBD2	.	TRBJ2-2	CATQLAGNTGELFF	TGTGCCACCCAACTAGCGGGGAACACCGGGGAGCTGTTTTTT
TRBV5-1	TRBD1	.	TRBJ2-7	CASSLDPGGEQYF	TGCGCCAGCAGCTTGGATCCAGGGGGCGAGCAGTACTTC
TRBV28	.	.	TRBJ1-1	CASSFREVNTEAFF	TGTGCCAGCAGTTTCCGGGAAGTAAACACTGAAGCTTTCTTT
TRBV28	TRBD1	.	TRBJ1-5	CASSPTGELLKPQHF	TGTGCCAGCAGTCCAACAGGGGAGTTGTTAAAGCCCCAGCATTTT
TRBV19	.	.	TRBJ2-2	CASTAEQGRNTGELFF	TGTGCCAGCACCGCGGAGCAGGGCAGGAACACCGGGGAGCTGTTTTTT
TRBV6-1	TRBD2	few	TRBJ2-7	CASSGGLAGIYEQYF	TGTGCCAGCAGTGGGGGACTAGCGGGTATCTACGAGCAGTACTTC
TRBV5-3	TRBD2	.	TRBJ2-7	CARSLPSGAYEQYF	TGTGCCAGAAGCTTACCCAGCGGGGCCTACGAGCAGTACTTC
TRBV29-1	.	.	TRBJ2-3	CSAVPGADTQYF	TGCAGCGCTGTTCCGGGTGCAGATACGCAGTATTTT
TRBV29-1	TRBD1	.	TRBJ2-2	CSARRDRDTGELFF	TGCAGCGCTCGCCGGGACAGGGACACCGGGGAGCTGTTTTTT
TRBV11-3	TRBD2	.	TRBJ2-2	CASSLGLAGPGDTGELFF	TGTGCCAGCAGCTTAGGACTAGCGGGGCCTGGGGACACCGGGGAGCTGTTTTTT
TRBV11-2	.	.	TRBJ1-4	CASSLGGTNEKLFF	TGTGCCAGCAGCTTAGGCGGAACTAATGAAAAACTGTTTTTT
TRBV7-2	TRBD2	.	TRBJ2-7	CASRLTSGSSYEQYF	TGTGCCAGCAGACTGACTAGCGGAAGCTCCTACGAGCAGTACTTC
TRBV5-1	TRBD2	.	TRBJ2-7	CASSLEVGGFNEQYF	TGCGCCAGCAGCTTGGAAGTGGGAGGGTTCAACGAGCAGTACTTC
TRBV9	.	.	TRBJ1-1	CASSVAQGYTEAFF	TGTGCCAGCAGCGTAGCCCAGGGTTATACTGAAGCTTTCTTT
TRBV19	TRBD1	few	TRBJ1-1	CASTSPGQGRTEAFF	TGTGCCAGTACCTCCCCGGGACAGGGACGGACTGAAGCTTTCTTT
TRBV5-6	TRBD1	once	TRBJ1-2	CASSWTGDGHTF	TGTGCCAGCAGCTGGACAGGGGATGGCCACACCTTC
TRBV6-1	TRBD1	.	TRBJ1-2	CASSGGTGDYGYTF	TGTGCCAGCAGTGGCGGGACAGGGGACTATGGCTACACCTTC
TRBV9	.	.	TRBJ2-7	CASSPTPSGTSYEQYF	TGTGCCAGCAGCCCTACCCCCTCGGGGACTTCCTACGAGCAGTACTTC
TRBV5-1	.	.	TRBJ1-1	CASSLNRRGTEAFF	TGCGCCAGCAGCTTAAACAGGAGGGGAACTGAAGCTTTCTTT
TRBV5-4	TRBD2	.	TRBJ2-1	CASSLALLAGYNEQFF	TGTGCCAGCAGCTTGGCCTTACTAGCGGGGTACAATGAGCAGTTCTTC
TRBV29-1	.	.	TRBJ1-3	CSVVRYTGNTIYF	TGCAGCGTTGTTCGATACACTGGAAACACCATATATTTT
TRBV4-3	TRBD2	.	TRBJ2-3	CASSQEGWLAGRSTDTQYF	TGCGCCAGCAGCCAAGAAGGGTGGCTAGCGGGGAGGAGCACAGATACGCAGTATTTT
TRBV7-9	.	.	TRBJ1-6	CASRASPEAYNSPLHF	TGTGCCAGCAGGGCTTCCCCGGAGGCCTATAATTCACCCCTCCACTTT
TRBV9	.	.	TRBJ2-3	CASSVAREVPDTQYF	TGTGCCAGCAGCGTAGCCAGGGAGGTCCCAGATACGCAGTATTTT
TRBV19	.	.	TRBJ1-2	CASSAGPEPANYGYTF	TGTGCCAGTAGTGCGGGGCCAGAGCCAGCTAACTATGGCTACACCTTC
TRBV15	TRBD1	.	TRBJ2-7	CATSRDPYLGQGAEQYF	TGTGCCACCAGCAGAGATCCGTATCTAGGACAGGGGGCCGAGCAGTACTTC
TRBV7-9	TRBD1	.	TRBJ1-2	CASSLWRQGSYGYTF	TGTGCCAGCAGCTTATGGAGACAGGGGAGCTATGGCTACACCTTC
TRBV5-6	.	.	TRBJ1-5	CASSSNLRGNQPQHF	TGTGCCAGCAGCTCAAACTTACGAGGGAATCAGCCCCAGCATTTT
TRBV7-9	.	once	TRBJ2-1	CASSLLWEDRPYNEQFF	TGTGCCAGCAGCTTATTGTGGGAGGATAGGCCCTACAATGAGCAGTTCTTC
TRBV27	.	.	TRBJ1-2	CASSGARVEGYTF	TGTGCCAGCAGTGGGGCCCGGGTGGAAGGCTACACCTTC
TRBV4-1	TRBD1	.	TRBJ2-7	CASSQVQGDYEQYF	TGCGCCAGCAGCCAAGTACAGGGGGACTACGAGCAGTACTTC
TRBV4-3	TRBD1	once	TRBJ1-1	CASSQGTGPHTEAFF	TGCGCCAGCAGCCAGGGGACAGGACCTCACACTGAAGCTTTCTTT
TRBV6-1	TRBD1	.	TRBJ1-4	CASSWTGGDEKLFF	TGTGCCAGCAGCTGGACAGGGGGGGATGAAAAACTGTTTTTT
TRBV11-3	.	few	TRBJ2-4	CASSLESSLNIQYF	TGTGCCAGCAGCTTAGAGAGTAGCCTGAACATTCAGTACTTC
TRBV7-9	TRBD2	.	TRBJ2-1	CASSSGTSPYNEQFF	TGTGCCAGCAGCTCCGGGACTAGCCCCTACAATGAGCAGTTCTTC
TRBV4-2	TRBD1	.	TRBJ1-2	CASSQGQGGGYTF	TGTGCCAGCAGCCAAGGGCAGGGGGGAGGCTACACCTTC
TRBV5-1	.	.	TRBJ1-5	CASSLGDGNQPQHF	TGCGCCAGCAGCTTGGGCGATGGCAATCAGCCCCAGCATTTT
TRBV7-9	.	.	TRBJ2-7	CSSSFRLYEQYF	TGTTCCAGCAGCTTTCGGTTATACGAGCAGTACTTC
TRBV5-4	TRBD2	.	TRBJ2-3	CASSAAGASTDTQYF	TGTGCCAGCAGCGCAGCGGGGGCTAGCACAGATACGCAGTATTTT